This T cell receptor beta chain is drawn from a study of shared clonotypes between healthy human individuals. Study context: Each donor's CD4 naive and CD4 memory cells filled three plates apiece, CD8 naive two, and CD8 memory one.

The test was conducted at deep level. The authors' processing: Junction-only sequences produced by ImmunoSEQ had no quality scores, so filtering differed. This table comes from immunoSEQ multiplex PCR, and its TCRdb copy is limited to in-frame clones, with some not included. V and J calls and clone size follow that table, whereas D and trimming were derived from the DNA. This table holds about 2.4 million clones, 90% to 95% found once. Germline V gives CDR1 SNHLY, CDR2 FYNNEI. Trimming cost V 9 bases and J 6 bases; bases outside gene matches: 7. The CDR3 spans 14 residues. The sequencing sample was made of naive CD4+ T cells sorted from blood. Indicated subset: CD45RA+ positively selected. V gene TRBV2 combines with J gene TRBJ1-6; 8 bases are a match to TRBD1. This TCR derives from a man in his late teens or twenties in good health. The CDR3 DNA sequence: TGTGCCAGTTCAGGGGGCCCGCCTAATTCACCCCTCCACTTT. Amino acids: CASSGGPPNSPLHF.